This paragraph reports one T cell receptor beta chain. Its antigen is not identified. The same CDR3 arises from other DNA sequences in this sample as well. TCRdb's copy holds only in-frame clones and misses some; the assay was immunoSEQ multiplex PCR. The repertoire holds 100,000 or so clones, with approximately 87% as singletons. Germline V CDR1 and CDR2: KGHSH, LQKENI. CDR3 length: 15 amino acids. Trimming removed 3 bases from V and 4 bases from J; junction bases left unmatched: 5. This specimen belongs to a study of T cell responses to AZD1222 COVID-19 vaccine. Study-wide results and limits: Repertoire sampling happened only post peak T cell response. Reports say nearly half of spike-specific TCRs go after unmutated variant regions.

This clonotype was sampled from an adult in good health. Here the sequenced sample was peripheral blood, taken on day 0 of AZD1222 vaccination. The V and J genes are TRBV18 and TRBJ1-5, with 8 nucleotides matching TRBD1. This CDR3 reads CASSPDRGGNQPQHF. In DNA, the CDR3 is TGTGCCAGCTCACCTGACAGGGGAGGGAATCAGCCCCAGCATTTT. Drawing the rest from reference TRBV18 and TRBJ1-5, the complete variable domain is NAGVMQNPRHLVRRRGQEARLRCSPMKGHSHVYWYRQLPEEGLKFMVYLQKENIIDESGMPKERFSAEFPKEGPSILRIQQVVRGDSAAYFCASSPDRGGNQPQHFGDGTRLSIL.